The entry that follows covers one TCR beta chain sequence. This sample stems from a study of blood T cell repertoires in COVID-19. At the level of the study: The United States, Italy and Spain were the sources of the acute and convalescent COVID-19 samples. Sources were T cells, B-cell-depleted T cells, or PBMCs; the material itself was cDNA or gDNA.

In the authors' workflow: Reference gene primer amplification yielded estimated nucleated cell counts. Method: immunoSEQ multiplex PCR; TCRdb's copy keeps in-frame clones and lacks some. The V and J calls and clone size are taken from that table; D and trimming were inferred from the DNA. The table includes 180,000 or so clones, roughly 78% detected once. The CDR3 sequence is 16 residues long. Trimming stripped 1 base from V and 0 bases from J, with 10 bases between. Germline lookup yields CDR1 SGHTA and CDR2 FQGNSA. Input material: peripheral blood. The chain uses TRBV7-2 and TRBJ2-4, with D possibly being TRBD1 (5 bases). This receptor was taken from a woman of 80 years or more with active or convalescent COVID-19. The CDR3: CASSLVTDLAKNIQYF. In nucleotides, the CDR3 is TGTGCCAGCAGCTTAGTGACAGACCTAGCCAAAAACATTCAGTACTTC.